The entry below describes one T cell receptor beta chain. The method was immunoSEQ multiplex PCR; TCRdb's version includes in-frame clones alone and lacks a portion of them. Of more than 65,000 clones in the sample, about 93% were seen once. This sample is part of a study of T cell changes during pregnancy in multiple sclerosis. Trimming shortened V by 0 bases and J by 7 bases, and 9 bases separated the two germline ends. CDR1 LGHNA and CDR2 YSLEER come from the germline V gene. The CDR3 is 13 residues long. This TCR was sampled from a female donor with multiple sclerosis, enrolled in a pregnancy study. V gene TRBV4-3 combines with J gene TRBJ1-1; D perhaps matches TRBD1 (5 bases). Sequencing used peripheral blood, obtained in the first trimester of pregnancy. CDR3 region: CASSQEGVSEAFF. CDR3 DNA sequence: TGCGCCAGCAGCCAAGAAGGGGTCAGTGAAGCTTTCTTT.